One sample yielded the 2 T cell receptor beta chains listed below, sequenced in a study of Ad26.COV2.S vaccination and SARS-CoV-2 variants. Treatment specified: around 19 received Ad26.COV2.S at low or high dose, single or two shots; 5 received placebo; per-sample allocation not given. Repertoires come from day 63 after the first vaccine or placebo injection. Here immunoSEQ multiplex PCR was the method, and the copy in TCRdb shows in-frame clones only, minus some. The sample carries hundreds of thousands of clones, 80% to 90% recorded once. Source: peripheral blood, taken in a trial of Ad26.COV2.S vaccine versus placebo. Receptor source: a person aged 18-60 years who received the Ad26.COV2.S COVID-19 vaccine or a placebo.

This clone was observed a handful of times. The chain recombines TRBV7-9 with TRBJ2-7, with a possible D match to TRBD2 (5 bases). Germline V gene sequence: CDR1 SEHNR, CDR2 FQNEAQ (reference sequence). CDR3 length equals 13 residues. Trimming took 1 base from V and 7 from J, leaving 11 bases between them. CDR3 sequence reads: CASSLGNPGEQYF. In DNA, the CDR3 is TGTGCCAGCAGCTTAGGGAACCCGGGAGAGCAGTACTTC.

This rearrangement joins TRBV5-1 to TRBJ2-7; maybe TRBD2 (6 bases). V shed 4 bases and J shed 3 bases, with 17 bases lying between them. Looked up from germline, CDR1 is SGHRS and CDR2 is YFSETQ. The CDR3 runs 15 residues. This CDR3 is CASSQNPEEGYEQYF. As DNA, the CDR3 is TGCGCCAGCAGCCAAAATCCGGAGGAGGGCTACGAGCAGTACTTC.